This TCR beta chain was identified in a study of tumor and adjacent non-tumor tissue in lung cancer. Study summary: The patients, 9 to 11 men and roughly 5 women, were about 30 to 76 with stage I to III disease. Study-wide findings and caveats: Compared with tumor, normal lung showed significantly lower TCR diversity. Tumor TCR diversity, when higher, was linked to shorter survival.

Comment on this clonotype: Its antigen is unidentified. One junction end disagrees with the germline gene, perhaps due to a read error.

Three rounds of nested PCR, following a modified ARM-PCR protocol, produced the TCRbeta library. TCRdb passed the multiplex PCR reads through MiXCR, listing each CDR3 protein once. The table has about 67,000 distinct CDR3 sequences, around 82% seen once. The template was RNA from unsorted bulk tissue. The normal lung tissue was taken more than 3 cm from the tumor edge. The CDR3 runs to 15 residues. Looked up from germline, CDR1 is WNHNN and CDR2 is SYGVQD (reference sequence). The chain uses TRBV10-1 and TRBJ2-7; 10 bases are shared with TRBD2. Sequencing was carried out using distant non-tumor lung tissue. This clonotype was sampled from a man in his fifties or sixties with non-small cell lung cancer. CDR3 nucleotides: TGCGTCAGCTGTGAAGGGACTAGCGAAGACTACGAGCAGTACTTC. Its translation is CVSCEGTSEDYEQYF.